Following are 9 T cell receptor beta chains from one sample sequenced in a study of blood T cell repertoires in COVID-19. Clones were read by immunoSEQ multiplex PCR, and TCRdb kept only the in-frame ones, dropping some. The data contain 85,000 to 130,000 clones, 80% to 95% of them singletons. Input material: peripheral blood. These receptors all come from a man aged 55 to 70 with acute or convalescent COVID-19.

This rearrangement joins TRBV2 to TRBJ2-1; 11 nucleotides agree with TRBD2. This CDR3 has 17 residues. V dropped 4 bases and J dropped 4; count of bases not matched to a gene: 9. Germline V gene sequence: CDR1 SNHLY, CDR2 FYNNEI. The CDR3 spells CASSGGGLAERYNEQFF. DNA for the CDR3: TGTGCCAGCAGTGGGGGGGGACTAGCGGAGAGGTACAATGAGCAGTTCTTC.

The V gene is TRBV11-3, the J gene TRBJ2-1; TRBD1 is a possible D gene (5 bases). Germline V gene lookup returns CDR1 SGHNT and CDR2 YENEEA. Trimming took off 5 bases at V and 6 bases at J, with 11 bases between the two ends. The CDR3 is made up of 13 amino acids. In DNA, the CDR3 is TGTGCCAGCAGCACAGGTGGGCTCAATGAGCAGTTCTTC. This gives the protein CASSTGGLNEQFF.

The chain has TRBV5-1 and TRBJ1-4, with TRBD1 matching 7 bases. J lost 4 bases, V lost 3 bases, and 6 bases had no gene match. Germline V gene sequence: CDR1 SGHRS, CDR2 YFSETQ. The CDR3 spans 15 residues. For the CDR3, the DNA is TGCGCCAGCAGCTCCTCGACAGGGCGTAATGAAAAACTGTTTTTT. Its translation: CASSSSTGRNEKLFF.

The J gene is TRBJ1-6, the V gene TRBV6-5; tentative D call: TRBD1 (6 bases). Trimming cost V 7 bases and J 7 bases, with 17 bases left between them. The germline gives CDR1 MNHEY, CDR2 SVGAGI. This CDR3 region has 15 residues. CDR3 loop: CASTPQGGANSPLHF. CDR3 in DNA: TGTGCCAGCACACCACAGGGTGGGGCGAATTCACCCCTCCACTTT.

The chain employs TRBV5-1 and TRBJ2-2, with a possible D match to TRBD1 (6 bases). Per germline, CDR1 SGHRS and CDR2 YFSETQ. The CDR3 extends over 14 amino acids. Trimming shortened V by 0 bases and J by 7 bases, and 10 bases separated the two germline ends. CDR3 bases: TGCGCCAGCAGCTTGGACAGGGCCGGCGGGGAGCTGTTTTTT. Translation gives CASSLDRAGGELFF.

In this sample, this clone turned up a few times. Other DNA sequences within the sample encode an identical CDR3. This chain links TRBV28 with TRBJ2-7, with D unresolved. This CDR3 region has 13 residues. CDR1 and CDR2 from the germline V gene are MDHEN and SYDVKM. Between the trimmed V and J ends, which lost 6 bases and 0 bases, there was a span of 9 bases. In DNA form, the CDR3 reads TGTGCCAGCAGCCCACCCAGCTCCTACGAGCAGTACTTC. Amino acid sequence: CASSPPSSYEQYF. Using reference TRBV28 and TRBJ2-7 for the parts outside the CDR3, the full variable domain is DVKVTQSSRYLVKRTGEKVFLECVQDMDHENMFWYRQDPGLGLRLIYFSYDVKMKEKGDIPEGYSVSREKKERFSLILESASTNQTSMYLCASSPPSSYEQYFGPGTRLTVT.

In DNA, the CDR3 is TGTGCCATCAGTGTAGGGGGTCAGCCCCAGCATTTT. Translating gives CAISVGGQPQHF. The V and J genes are TRBV10-3 and TRBJ1-5, with D perhaps TRBD1 (6 bases). V was trimmed by 4 bases and J by 6 bases, leaving 7 bases between them. CDR3 length: 12 residues. The germline gives CDR1 ENHRY, CDR2 SYGVKD.

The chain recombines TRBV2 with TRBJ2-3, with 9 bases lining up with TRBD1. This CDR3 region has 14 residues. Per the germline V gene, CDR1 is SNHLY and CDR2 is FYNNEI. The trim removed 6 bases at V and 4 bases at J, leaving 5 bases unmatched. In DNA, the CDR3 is TGTGCCAGCAGAAGGACAGGGGCCCCAGATACGCAGTATTTT. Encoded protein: CASRRTGAPDTQYF.

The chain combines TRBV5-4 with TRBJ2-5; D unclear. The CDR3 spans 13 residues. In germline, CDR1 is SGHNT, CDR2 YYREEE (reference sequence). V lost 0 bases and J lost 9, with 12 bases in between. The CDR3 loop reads CASSLDYSGSQYF. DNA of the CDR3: TGTGCCAGCAGCTTGGACTACTCCGGGTCCCAGTACTTC.